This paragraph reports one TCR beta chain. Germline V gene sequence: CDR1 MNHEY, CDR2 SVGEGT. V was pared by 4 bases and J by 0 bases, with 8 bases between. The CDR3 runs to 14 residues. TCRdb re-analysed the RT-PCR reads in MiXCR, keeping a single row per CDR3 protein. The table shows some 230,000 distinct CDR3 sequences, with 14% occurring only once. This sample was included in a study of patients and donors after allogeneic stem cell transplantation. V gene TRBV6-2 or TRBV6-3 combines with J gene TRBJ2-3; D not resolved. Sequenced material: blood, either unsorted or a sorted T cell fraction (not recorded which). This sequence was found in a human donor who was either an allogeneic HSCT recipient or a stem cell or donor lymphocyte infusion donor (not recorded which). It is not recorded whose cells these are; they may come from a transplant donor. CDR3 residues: CASSWDSSTDTQYF. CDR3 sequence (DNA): TGTGCCAGCAGTTGGGATTCTAGCACAGATACGCAGTATTTT.